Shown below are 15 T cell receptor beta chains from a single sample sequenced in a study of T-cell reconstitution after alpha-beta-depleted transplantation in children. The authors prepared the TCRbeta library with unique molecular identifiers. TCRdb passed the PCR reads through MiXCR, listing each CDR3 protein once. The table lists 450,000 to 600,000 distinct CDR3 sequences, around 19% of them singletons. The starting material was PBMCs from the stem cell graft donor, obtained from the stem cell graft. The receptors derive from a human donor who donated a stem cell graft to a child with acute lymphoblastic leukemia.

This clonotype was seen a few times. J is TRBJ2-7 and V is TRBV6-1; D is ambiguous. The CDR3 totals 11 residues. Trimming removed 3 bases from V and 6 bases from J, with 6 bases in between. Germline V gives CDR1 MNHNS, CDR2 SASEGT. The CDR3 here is CASSDYGEQYF. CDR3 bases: TGTGCCAGCAGTGATTACGGCGAGCAGTACTTC.

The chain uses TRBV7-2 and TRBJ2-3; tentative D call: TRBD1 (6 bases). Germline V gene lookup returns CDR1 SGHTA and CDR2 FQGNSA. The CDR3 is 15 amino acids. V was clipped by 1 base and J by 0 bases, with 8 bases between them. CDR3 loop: CASSLGTVSTDTQYF. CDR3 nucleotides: TGTGCCAGCAGCTTAGGGACAGTCAGCACAGATACGCAGTATTTT.

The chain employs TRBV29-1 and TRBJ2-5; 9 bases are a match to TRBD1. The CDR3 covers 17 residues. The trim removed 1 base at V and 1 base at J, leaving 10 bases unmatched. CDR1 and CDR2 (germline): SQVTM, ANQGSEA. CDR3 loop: CSVEGSRQGVSQETQYF. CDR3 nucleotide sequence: TGCAGCGTTGAAGGTAGCCGACAGGGGGTGAGCCAAGAGACCCAGTACTTC.

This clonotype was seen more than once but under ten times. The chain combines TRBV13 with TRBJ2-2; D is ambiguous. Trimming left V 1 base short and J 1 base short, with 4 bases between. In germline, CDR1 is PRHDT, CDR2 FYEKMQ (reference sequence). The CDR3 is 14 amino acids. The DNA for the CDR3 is TGTGCCAGCAGCTTAGTACAGAACACCGGGGAGCTGTTTTTT. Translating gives CASSLVQNTGELFF.

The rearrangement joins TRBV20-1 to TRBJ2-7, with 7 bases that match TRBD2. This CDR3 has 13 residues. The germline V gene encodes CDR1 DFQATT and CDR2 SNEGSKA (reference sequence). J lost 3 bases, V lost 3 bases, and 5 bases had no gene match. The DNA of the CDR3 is TGCAGTGCTAGCTACGGCGGGGGCTACGAGCAGTACTTC. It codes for CSASYGGGYEQYF.

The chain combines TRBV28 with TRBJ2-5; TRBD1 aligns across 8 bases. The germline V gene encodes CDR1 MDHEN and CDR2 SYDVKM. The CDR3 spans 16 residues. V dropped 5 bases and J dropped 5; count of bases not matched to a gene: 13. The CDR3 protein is CASSPGTGVLGETQYF. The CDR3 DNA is TGTGCCAGCAGTCCTGGGACAGGAGTACTCGGGGAGACCCAGTACTTC.

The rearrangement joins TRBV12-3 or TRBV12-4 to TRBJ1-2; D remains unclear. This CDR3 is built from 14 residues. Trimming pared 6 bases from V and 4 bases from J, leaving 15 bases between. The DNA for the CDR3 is TGTGCCAGCAGGGGTAGACAAGGAGGCTATGGCTACACCTTC. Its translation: CASRGRQGGYGYTF.

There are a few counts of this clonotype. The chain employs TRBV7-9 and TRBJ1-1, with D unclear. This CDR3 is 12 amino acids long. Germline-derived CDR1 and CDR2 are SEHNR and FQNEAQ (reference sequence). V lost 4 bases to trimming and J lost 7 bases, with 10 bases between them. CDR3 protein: CASSSSSVEAFF. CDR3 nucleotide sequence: TGTGCCAGCAGCTCCTCCAGTGTTGAAGCTTTCTTT.

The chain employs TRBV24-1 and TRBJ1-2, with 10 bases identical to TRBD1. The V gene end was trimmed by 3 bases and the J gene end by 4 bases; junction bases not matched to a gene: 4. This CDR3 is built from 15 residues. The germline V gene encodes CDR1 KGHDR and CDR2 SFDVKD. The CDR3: CATSDDRGRGYGYTF. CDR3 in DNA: TGTGCCACCAGTGATGACAGGGGGCGCGGCTATGGCTACACCTTC.

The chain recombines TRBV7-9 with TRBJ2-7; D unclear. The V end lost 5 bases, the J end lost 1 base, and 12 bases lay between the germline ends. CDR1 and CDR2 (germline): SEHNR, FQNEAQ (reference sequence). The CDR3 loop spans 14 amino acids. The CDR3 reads CASSPPYGSYEQYF. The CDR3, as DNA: TGTGCCAGCAGCCCCCCATATGGTTCCTACGAGCAGTACTTC.

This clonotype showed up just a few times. CDR3 sequence reads: CASSEGPPFDYGYTF. The CDR3 region has the DNA TGTGCCAGCAGTGAGGGGCCCCCCTTTGACTATGGCTACACCTTC. The V gene is TRBV25-1, the J gene TRBJ1-2, with D maybe TRBD1 (5 bases). The germline CDR1 and CDR2 sequences are MGHDK and SYGVNS. The CDR3 sequence is 15 residues long. V was pared by 3 bases and J by 3 bases, with 14 bases between.

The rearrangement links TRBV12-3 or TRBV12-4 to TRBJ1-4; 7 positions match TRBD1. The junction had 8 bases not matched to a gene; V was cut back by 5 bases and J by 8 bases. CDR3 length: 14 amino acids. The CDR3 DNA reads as TGTGCCAGCAGTGATACAGGGGTTGGGGAAAAACTGTTTTTT. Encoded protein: CASSDTGVGEKLFF.

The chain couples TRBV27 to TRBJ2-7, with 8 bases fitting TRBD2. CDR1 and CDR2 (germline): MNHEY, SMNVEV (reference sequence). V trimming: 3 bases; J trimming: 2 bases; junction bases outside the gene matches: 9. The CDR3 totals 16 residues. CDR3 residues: CASSFGVAGGTYEQYF. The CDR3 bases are TGTGCCAGCAGTTTCGGTGTTGCGGGAGGTACCTACGAGCAGTACTTC.

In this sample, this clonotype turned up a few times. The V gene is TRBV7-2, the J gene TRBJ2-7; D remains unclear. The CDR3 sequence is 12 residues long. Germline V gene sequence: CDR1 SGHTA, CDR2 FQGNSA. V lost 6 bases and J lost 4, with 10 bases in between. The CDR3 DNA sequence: TGTGCCAGCAGTCAGCGTTGGTACGAGCAGTACTTC. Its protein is CASSQRWYEQYF.

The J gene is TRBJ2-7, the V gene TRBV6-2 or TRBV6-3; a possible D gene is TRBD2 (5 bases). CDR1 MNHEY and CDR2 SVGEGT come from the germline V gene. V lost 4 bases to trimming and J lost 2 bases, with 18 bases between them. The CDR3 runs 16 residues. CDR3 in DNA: TGTGCCAGCAGTTCTCGACGGGGTCCCAGGACCTACGAGCAGTACTTC. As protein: CASSSRRGPRTYEQYF.